Listed here are 12 T cell receptor beta chains from one sample, sequenced in a study of PD-1 blockade in mismatch repair-deficient tumors (dated by TCRdb to the late 2010s). The library was prepared using the immunoSEQ multiplex PCR assay. TCRdb carries this immuneACCESS record with in-frame sequences only. Its versions omit some clonotypes, under half of them owing to an unresolved V gene in the studies checked, with the rest unexplained. Recorded for this sample are about 100,000 clones; 70% to 85% of them occurred a single time. Of the sample, roughly 6.3% is held by the ten largest clones. Sequencing used peripheral blood, obtained approximately 35 weeks after starting pembrolizumab. The receptors shown here come from an adult with mismatch repair-deficient cancer.

The chain has TRBV27 and TRBJ2-7; 7 nucleotides align to TRBD1. V shed 4 bases and J 3 bases; nucleotides not matched to a gene: 6. Germline V gene sequence: CDR1 MNHEY, CDR2 SMNVEV (reference sequence). CDR3 length equals 14 residues. In DNA form, the CDR3 reads TGTGCCAGCAGTTCCCAACAGGGGAACTACGAGCAGTACTTC. As protein: CASSSQQGNYEQYF.

This clone has just one count. The CDR3, as DNA: TGTGCCATCAGTGAACCCAGGCAGGGAGTCTACGAGCAGTACTTC. Its translation is CAISEPRQGVYEQYF. The genes are TRBV10-3 and TRBJ2-7; tentatively, D is TRBD1 or TRBD2 (5 bases each). The length of the CDR3 is 15 residues. Germline values: CDR1 ENHRY, CDR2 SYGVKD. V gave up 3 bases and J gave up 3 bases, with 15 bases separating them.

The V gene is TRBV7-9, the J gene TRBJ2-1; tentatively, D is TRBD2 (5 bases). Trimming removed 4 bases from V and 4 bases from J, with 17 bases in between. The CDR3 loop spans 16 amino acids. Germline CDR1 is SEHNR and CDR2 is FQNEAQ (reference sequence). CDR3 amino acids: CASSSPNGLAYNEQFF. For the CDR3, the DNA is TGTGCCAGCAGCTCCCCTAACGGGCTAGCTTACAATGAGCAGTTCTTC.

This clone was counted between two and nine times. The chain joins TRBV11-3 to TRBJ2-7; D not resolved. The CDR3 sequence is 12 residues long. Per germline, CDR1 SGHNT and CDR2 YENEEA. V shed 6 bases and J shed 3 bases, with 9 bases lying between them. The CDR3 nucleotides are TGTGCCAGCAGTTTTGGGGACTACGAGCAGTACTTC. Amino acid sequence: CASSFGDYEQYF.

The rearrangement uses TRBV9 and TRBJ2-7, with 8 bases aligning to TRBD1. The CDR3 is 14 amino acids. Per germline, CDR1 SGDLS and CDR2 YYNGEE. Trimming took 3 bases from V and 5 from J; bases not matched to a gene: 7. Here the CDR3 DNA reads TGTGCCAGCAGCGGCAAGACAGGGGACAACGAGCAGTACTTC. It translates to CASSGKTGDNEQYF.

The chain has TRBV7-3 and TRBJ2-7; 13 bases are a match to TRBD2. V lost 5 bases to trimming and J lost 2 bases; unmatched junction nucleotides: 9. The length of the CDR3 is 17 residues. Germline CDR1 and CDR2: SGHTA and FQGTGA. The chain's CDR3 is CASSKGLAGNIPYEQYF. The CDR3 DNA sequence: TGTGCCAGCAGCAAGGGACTAGCGGGAAACATCCCCTACGAGCAGTACTTC.

The CDR3 reads CASSQEGQSSGLSSYNEQFF. The CDR3 nucleotides are TGCGCCAGCAGCCAAGAAGGGCAGTCTAGCGGGTTAAGCTCCTACAATGAGCAGTTCTTC. The rearrangement links TRBV4-3 to TRBJ2-1, with 8 bases aligning to TRBD2. This CDR3 is 20 amino acids long. After removal of 0 bases from V and 0 bases from J, the junction contained 13 bases not matched to a gene. Germline lookup yields CDR1 LGHNA and CDR2 YSLEER.

The V and J genes are TRBV28 and TRBJ1-1, with D perhaps TRBD1 (6 bases). The CDR3 contains 14 residues. Germline CDR1 is MDHEN and CDR2 is SYDVKM. V was clipped by 2 bases and J by 0 bases, with 7 bases between them. The CDR3 DNA sequence: TGTGCCAGCAGTTTACGACAGGTGAACACTGAAGCTTTCTTT. Translating it yields CASSLRQVNTEAFF.

J is TRBJ2-1 and V is TRBV7-2, with 8 positions matching TRBD2. The CDR3 spans 15 residues. CDR1 is SGHTA, CDR2 FQGNSA, per germline. Losses at the gene ends were 5 bases for V and 7 bases for J; bases not matched to a gene: 10. CDR3 loop: CASSARAGGGNEQFF. The CDR3 bases are TGTGCCAGCAGCGCTCGGGCGGGAGGAGGGAATGAGCAGTTCTTC.

This sequence joins TRBV14 and TRBJ2-1; TRBD2 might be the D (5 bases). The CDR3 is made up of 14 amino acids. Germline V gives CDR1 SGHDN, CDR2 FVKESK. With 0 bases removed from V and 4 bases from J, the gap between germline ends came to 7 bases. The CDR3 here is CASSQEAEYNEQFF. The CDR3 nucleotides are TGTGCCAGCAGCCAAGAAGCGGAGTACAATGAGCAGTTCTTC.

This sequence joins TRBV1 and TRBJ2-2. TRBV1 is an annotated pseudogene. The CDR3 runs to 15 residues. The CDR3 region is CTSSQDRRGSGELFF. In nucleotides, the CDR3 is TGCACCAGCAGCCAAGATAGGAGGGGGTCCGGGGAGCTGTTTTTT.

This chain links TRBV6-1 with TRBJ2-7; 10 nucleotides agree with TRBD2. Germline-derived CDR1 and CDR2 are MNHNS and SASEGT. Losses at the gene ends were 4 bases for V and 4 bases for J; bases not matched to a gene: 4. The CDR3 length is 14 residues. CDR3 nucleotides: TGTGCCAGCAGTGCTAGCGGGAGAACGTACGAGCAGTACTTC. This sequence encodes CASSASGRTYEQYF.